Given below is one TCR beta chain in context. This clonotype has ten or more counts. The clone's antigen remains unknown. Nothing much larger sits one base from this clone, and base qualities are not available. The approximately 39 donors, aged about 6 to 90 years, were systemically healthy Caucasian individuals from Russia. Each donor gave about 9.7 milliliters of peripheral blood, drawn into EDTA-treated Vacutainer tubes. Ficoll-Paque density-gradient centrifugation was used to isolate PBMCs, with at least 6.5 million per sample. Total RNA was extracted from PBMCs with Trizol reagent, with at least 6 micrograms obtained per sample. For every donor, an aliquot of PBMCs went through flow cytometry to measure the percentages of naive CD45RAhigh/CD27high T cells. These data originate in a study of blood T cells in healthy people across ages (dated by TCRdb to about 2015). Background on the whole study: In model experiments, template switching captured about one uniquely barcoded TCR beta cDNA molecule for every two T cells. To avoid experimental bias, donors of different ages were randomly spread across the sequencing lanes. Using the same blood draw, the study looked at two additional independent replicas of 1 million unique cDNA reads for two donors, one aged 18 to 30 and the other aged 80 or older. The donors were split into four age groups: young (average roughly 15 years), middle-aged (about 40), aged (roughly 68) and long-lived (under 85). Using deep sequencing normalized with unique cDNA molecular identifiers, the study measured how TCR beta repertoire diversity changes with age. What the authors observed across the whole study: Because donor CMV infection status was unknown, age-related changes in expanded clonotypes were potentially confounded. A strong correlation was found between observed TCR beta diversity and the percentage of naive T cells measured by flow cytometry. As age increased, observed TCR beta diversity per million T cells dropped in a roughly linear way, and a significant reduction was already evident by age about 40. The long-lived group showed more naive CD4+ T cells, fewer expanded clones and increased TCR diversity than the aged group, suggesting age selection. Bulk unsorted PBMC profiling prevented conclusive comparison of naive and antigen-experienced compartments. Total diversity estimates from one million sequenced T cells were considered lower bounds and underestimates.

CDR1 and CDR2, per the germline V gene, are SGDLS and YYNGEE. Deletion took 3 bases off V and 0 bases off J, with a span of 10 bases between the germline ends. Including the terminal cysteine and phenylalanine, the CDR3 comprises 15 residues. This entry keeps only the CDR3 DNA: 45 bases, framed from base 1. The library was prepared using 5' RACE. Sequencing relied on an Illumina HiSeq 2500. The second PCR ran for about 6 to 12 cycles and used a J-beta primer mix along with a sample-barcoded 5' primer. A unique molecular identifier was introduced onto each TCR beta cDNA molecule by a template-switch 5' adaptor carrying 12 random nucleotides. At least 3 million CDR3-containing paired-end reads were obtained from each sample. The Mint cDNA synthesis kit, primed by a TRBC-specific oligonucleotide, was used to synthesize first-strand cDNA from all RNA. Following uracil-DNA glycosylase treatment, all cDNA underwent a first 18-cycle PCR with the universal primers M1SS and BC2_uni_R. As for the original processing: Normalization of each sample was performed by random selection of 1 million high-quality reads, each carrying a distinct molecular identifier. Reads with shared molecular identifiers were discarded instead of being binned into consensus sequences. MiTCR, run with a Q25 quality threshold and the strictest error-elimination algorithm, handled CDR3 identification, clonotype clustering and error correction. Lower-bound total TCR beta diversity was estimated with a nonparametric unseen species model using Euler transformation. TCRdb applied fastp at Q25 and MiXCR to the public reads, then kept only in-frame beta chains. Each entry is one CDR3 protein sequence, shown with its most common DNA and genes. TCRdb's processing, not the study's, gives the V and J calls here. For this sample the table gives about 1.1 million distinct CDR3 sequences, of which less than 45% were detected only once. The ten largest clonotypes hold less than 15% of the sample.

Sequences were obtained from blood. The V and J genes are TRBV9 and TRBJ2-1, with the D gene not confidently named. The sequence was obtained from a man younger than 35 in good health. The CDR3 region has the sequence CASSAGRSSYNEQFF. The DNA sequence reads TGTGCCAGCAGCGCAGGACGAAGCTCCTACAATGAGCAGTTCTTC.